This TCR beta chain is from a study of early T cells in non-severe SARS-CoV-2 infection. Whole-study context: Chains stayed unpaired after sequencing of bulk RNA from unsorted whole blood.

Individual cDNA molecules carried attached unique molecular identifiers. TCRdb reprocessed the 5' RACE reads with MiXCR, giving one entry per CDR3 protein. The sample holds tens of thousands of distinct CDR3 sequences, under 7% seen once. Study-level points and caveats: VDJdb-based annotation leaned toward anti-spike CD8 responses and missed private and CD4 specificities.

The CDR3 contains 14 residues. V trimming: 8 bases; J trimming: 7 bases; junction bases outside the gene matches: 11. Germline lookup yields CDR1 MNHEY and CDR2 SVGAGI. About this clonotype: Its cognate antigen is unknown.

This sequence joins TRBV6-5 and TRBJ1-2; 9 nucleotides line up with TRBD1. The receptor's source is an adult who was a healthcare worker with PCR-confirmed SARS-CoV-2 infection or an uninfected control (not recorded which). Sequenced material: whole blood. The CDR3 sequence is CASCSPGQGGGYTF. In DNA form, the CDR3 reads TGTGCCAGCTGCTCCCCGGGACAGGGTGGTGGCTACACCTTC.